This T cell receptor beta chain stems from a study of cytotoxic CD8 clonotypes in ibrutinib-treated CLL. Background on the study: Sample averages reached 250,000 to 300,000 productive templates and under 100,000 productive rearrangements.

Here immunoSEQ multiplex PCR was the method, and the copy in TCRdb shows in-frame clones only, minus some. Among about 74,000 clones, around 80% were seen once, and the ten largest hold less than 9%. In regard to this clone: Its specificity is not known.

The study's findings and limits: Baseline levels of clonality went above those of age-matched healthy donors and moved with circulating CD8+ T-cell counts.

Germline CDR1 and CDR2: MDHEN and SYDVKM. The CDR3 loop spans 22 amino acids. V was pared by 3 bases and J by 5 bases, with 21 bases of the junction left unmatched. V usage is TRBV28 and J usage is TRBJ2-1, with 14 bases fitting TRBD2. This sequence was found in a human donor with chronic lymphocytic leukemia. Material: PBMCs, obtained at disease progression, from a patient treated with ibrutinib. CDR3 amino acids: CASSFWMIIEKTSGGVDNEQFF. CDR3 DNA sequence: TGTGCCAGCAGTTTCTGGATGATAATCGAAAAGACTAGCGGGGGGGTTGACAATGAGCAGTTCTTC.